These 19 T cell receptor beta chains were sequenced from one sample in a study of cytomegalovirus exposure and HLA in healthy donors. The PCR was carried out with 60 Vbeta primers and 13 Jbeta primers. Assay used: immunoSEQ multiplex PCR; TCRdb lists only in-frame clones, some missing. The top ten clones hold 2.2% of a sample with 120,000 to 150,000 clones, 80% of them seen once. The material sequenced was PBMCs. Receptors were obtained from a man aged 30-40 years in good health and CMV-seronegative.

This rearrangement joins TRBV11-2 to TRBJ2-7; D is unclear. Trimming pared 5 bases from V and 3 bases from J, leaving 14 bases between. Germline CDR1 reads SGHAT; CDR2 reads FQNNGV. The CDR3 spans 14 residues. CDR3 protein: CASSNFLVGYEQYF. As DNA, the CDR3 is TGTGCCAGCAGCAATTTTCTAGTGGGCTACGAGCAGTACTTC.

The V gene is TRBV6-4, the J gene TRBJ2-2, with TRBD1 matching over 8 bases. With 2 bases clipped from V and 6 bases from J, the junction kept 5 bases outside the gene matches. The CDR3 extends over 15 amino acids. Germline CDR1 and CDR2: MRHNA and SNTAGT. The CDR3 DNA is TGTGCCAGCAGTGACGGACAGGGTTACCCCGGGGAGCTGTTTTTT. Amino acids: CASSDGQGYPGELFF.

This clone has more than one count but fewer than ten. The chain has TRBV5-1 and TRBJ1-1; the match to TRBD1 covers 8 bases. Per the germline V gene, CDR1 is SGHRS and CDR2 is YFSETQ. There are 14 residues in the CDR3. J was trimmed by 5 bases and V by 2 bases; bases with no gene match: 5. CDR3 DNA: TGCGCCAGCAGCTTCGGACAGGGCAGAACTGAAGCTTTCTTT. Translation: CASSFGQGRTEAFF.

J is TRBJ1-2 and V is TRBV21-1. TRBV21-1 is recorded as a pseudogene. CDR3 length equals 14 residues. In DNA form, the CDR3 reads TGTGCCAGCCTGCGTGGGAGGGATATCTATGGCTACACCTTC. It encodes CASLRGRDIYGYTF.

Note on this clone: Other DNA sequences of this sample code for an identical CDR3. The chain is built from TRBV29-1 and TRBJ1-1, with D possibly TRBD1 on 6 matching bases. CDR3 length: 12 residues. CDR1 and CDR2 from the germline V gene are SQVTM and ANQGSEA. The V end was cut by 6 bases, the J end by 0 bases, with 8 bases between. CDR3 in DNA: TGCAGCGTGGGACAAATGAACACTGAAGCTTTCTTT. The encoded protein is CSVGQMNTEAFF.

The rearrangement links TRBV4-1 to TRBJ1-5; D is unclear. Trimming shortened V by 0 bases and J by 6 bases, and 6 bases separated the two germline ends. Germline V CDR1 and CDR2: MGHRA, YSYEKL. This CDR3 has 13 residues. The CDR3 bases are TGCGCCAGCAGCCAAGATCGTTTTCAGCCCCAGCATTTT. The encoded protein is CASSQDRFQPQHF.

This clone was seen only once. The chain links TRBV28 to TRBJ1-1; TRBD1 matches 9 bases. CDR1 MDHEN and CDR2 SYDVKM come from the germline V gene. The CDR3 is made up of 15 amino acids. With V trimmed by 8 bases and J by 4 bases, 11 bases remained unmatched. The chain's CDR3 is CASQTGRGQGTEAFF. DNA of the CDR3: TGTGCCAGCCAAACGGGTAGGGGACAGGGCACTGAAGCTTTCTTT.

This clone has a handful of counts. In DNA form, the CDR3 reads TGTGCCAGCAGAACGGCGGGAGGCACAGATACGCAGTATTTT. Translation: CASRTAGGTDTQYF. The V call is TRBV6-5, the J call TRBJ2-3; 7 positions match TRBD2. CDR3 length: 14 amino acids. Germline V gives CDR1 MNHEY, CDR2 SVGAGI. J was trimmed by 1 base and V by 6 bases; bases with no gene match: 4.

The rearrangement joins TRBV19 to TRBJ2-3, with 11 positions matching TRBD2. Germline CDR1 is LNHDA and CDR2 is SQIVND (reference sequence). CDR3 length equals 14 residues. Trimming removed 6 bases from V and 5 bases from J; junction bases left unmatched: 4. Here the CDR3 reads CASRLAGGRDTQYF. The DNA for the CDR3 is TGTGCCAGTAGGCTAGCGGGAGGTAGAGATACGCAGTATTTT. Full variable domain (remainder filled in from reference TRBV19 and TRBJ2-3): DGGITQSPKYLFRKEGQNVTLSCEQNLNHDAMYWYRQDPGQGLRLIYYSQIVNDFQKGDIAEGYSVSREKKESFPLTVTSAQKNPTAFYLCASRLAGGRDTQYFGPGTRLTVL.

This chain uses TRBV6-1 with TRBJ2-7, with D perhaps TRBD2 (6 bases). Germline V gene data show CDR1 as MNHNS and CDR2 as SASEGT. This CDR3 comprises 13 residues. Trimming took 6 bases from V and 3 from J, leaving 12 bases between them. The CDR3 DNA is TGTGCCAGCAGCGGGACTTTTCGCTACGAGCAGTACTTC. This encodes CASSGTFRYEQYF.

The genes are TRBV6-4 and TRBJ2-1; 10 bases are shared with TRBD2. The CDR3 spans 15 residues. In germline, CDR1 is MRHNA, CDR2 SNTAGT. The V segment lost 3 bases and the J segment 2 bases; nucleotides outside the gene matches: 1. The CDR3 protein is CASSELAGPYNEQFF. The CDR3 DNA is TGTGCCAGCAGTGAACTAGCGGGACCCTACAATGAGCAGTTCTTC.

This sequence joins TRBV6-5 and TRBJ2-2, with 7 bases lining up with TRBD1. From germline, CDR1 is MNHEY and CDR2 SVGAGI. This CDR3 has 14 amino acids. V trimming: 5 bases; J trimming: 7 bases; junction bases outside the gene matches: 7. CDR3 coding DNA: TGTGCCAGCAGTGCATCCGGGACAGTCGGGGAGCTGTTTTTT. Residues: CASSASGTVGELFF.

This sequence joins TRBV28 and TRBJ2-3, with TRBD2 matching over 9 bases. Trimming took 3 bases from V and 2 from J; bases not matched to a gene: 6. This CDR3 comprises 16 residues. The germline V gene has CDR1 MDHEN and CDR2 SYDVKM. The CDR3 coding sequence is TGTGCCAGCAGTTTCTTCCTAGCGGGGACCACAGATACGCAGTATTTT. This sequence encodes CASSFFLAGTTDTQYF.

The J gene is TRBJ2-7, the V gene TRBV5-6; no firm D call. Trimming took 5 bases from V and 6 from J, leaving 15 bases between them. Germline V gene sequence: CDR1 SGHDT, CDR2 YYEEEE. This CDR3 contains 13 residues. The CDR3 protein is CASRWALVTEQYF. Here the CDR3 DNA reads TGTGCCAGCAGGTGGGCCTTGGTCACCGAGCAGTACTTC.

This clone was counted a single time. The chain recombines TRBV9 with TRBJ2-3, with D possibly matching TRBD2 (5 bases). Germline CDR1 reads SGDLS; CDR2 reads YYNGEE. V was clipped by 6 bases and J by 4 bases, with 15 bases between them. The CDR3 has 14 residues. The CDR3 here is CASTEGELPDTQYF. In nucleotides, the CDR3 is TGTGCCAGCACTGAGGGAGAGCTCCCAGATACGCAGTATTTT.

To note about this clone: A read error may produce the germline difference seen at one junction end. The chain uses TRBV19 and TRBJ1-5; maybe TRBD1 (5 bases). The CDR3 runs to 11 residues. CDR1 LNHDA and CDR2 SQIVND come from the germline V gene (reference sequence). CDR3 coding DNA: TGTGCCAGTAGTATCGCGTCCCGACAGAATTTT. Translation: CASSIASRQNF.

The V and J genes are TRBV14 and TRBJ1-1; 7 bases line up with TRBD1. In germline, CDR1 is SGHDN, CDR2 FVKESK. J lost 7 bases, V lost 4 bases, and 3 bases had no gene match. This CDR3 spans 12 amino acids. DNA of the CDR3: TGTGCCAGCAGCCCAGGGACAGTTGAAGCTTTCTTT. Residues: CASSPGTVEAFF.

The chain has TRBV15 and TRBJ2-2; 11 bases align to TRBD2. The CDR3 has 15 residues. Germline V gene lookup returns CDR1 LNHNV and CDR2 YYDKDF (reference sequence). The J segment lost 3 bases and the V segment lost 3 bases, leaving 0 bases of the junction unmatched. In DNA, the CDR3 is TGTGCCACCAGCAGGACTAGCGGGGACACCGGGGAGCTGTTTTTT. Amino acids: CATSRTSGDTGELFF.

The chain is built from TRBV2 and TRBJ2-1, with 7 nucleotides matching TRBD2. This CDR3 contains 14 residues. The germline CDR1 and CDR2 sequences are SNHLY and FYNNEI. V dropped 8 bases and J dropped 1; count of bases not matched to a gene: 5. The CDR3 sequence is CASERRGSYNEQFF. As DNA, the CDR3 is TGTGCCAGCGAAAGGCGGGGGTCCTACAATGAGCAGTTCTTC. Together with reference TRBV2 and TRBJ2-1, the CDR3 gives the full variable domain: EPEVTQTPSHQVTQMGQEVILRCVPISNHLYFYWYRQILGQKVEFLVSFYNNEISEKSEIFDDQFSVERPDGSNFTLKIRSTKLEDSAMYFCASERRGSYNEQFFGPGTRLTVL.